This passage covers 26 T cell receptor beta chains from one sample sequenced in a study of blood T cell repertoires in COVID-19. The repertoire was sequenced with immunoSEQ multiplex PCR; TCRdb's copy has only in-frame clones and lacks some. The data show under 200,000 clones, more than 80% seen once. Source material: PBMCs or T cells enriched from blood (not recorded which). The receptors shown here come from a woman aged 18 to 35 who had recovered from COVID-19.

This clone has just one count. This rearrangement joins TRBV3-1 (or the pseudogene TRBV3-2) to TRBJ1-1; D may be TRBD1 (6 bases). Trimming stripped 6 bases from V and 1 base from J, with 12 bases between. The CDR3 has 14 residues. CDR1 is LGHDT, CDR2 YNNKEL, per germline (reference sequence). CDR3 protein: CASRVGQTNTEAFF. CDR3 DNA: TGTGCCAGCAGAGTCGGACAGACGAACACTGAAGCTTTCTTT.

This clone was observed once. At the DNA level, this CDR3 is encoded by other sequences in the same sample as well. For the CDR3, the DNA is TGTGCCAGCAGGCCAGGACAGATGAACACTGAAGCTTTCTTT. Translated, it gives CASRPGQMNTEAFF. The J gene is TRBJ1-1, the V gene TRBV28, with a tentative D call TRBD1 (6 bases). Germline CDR1 and CDR2: MDHEN and SYDVKM. Trimming pared 6 bases from V and 0 bases from J, leaving 11 bases between. This CDR3 region has 14 residues. Variable domain in full (rest from reference TRBV28 and TRBJ1-1): DVKVTQSSRYLVKRTGEKVFLECVQDMDHENMFWYRQDPGLGLRLIYFSYDVKMKEKGDIPEGYSVSREKKERFSLILESASTNQTSMYLCASRPGQMNTEAFFGQGTRLTVV.

The chain recombines TRBV21-1 with TRBJ1-2; the table's D gene call, TRBD1, was not cross checked with the DNA. TRBV21-1 is a known pseudogene. The length of the CDR3 is 14 residues. CDR3 in amino acids: CASSKAQGAYGYTF. The DNA of the CDR3 is TGTGCCAGCAGCAAAGCCCAGGGGGCATATGGCTACACCTTC.

The CDR3 region has the DNA TGTGCCAGCAGTGCAGGGGATTCGGGAAACACCATATATTTT. It encodes CASSAGDSGNTIYF. The chain combines TRBV27 with TRBJ1-3; possible D gene TRBD1, 6 bases. V lost 5 bases, J lost 4 bases, and 12 bases lay in between. Germline CDR1 reads MNHEY; CDR2 reads SMNVEV (reference sequence). This CDR3 region has 14 residues.

Ten or more counts support this clone. V is TRBV15 and J is TRBJ1-1; TRBD1 agrees at 8 bases. This CDR3 contains 19 residues. CDR1 is LNHNV, CDR2 YYDKDF, per germline (reference sequence). V was clipped by 0 bases and J by 1 base; unmatched bases: 13. CDR3 bases: TGTGCCACCAGCAGAGATTGGCGGACGAACAGGGGGAAGAACACTGAAGCTTTCTTT. Its translation is CATSRDWRTNRGKNTEAFF.

This rearrangement joins TRBV27 to TRBJ2-3, with TRBD2 as a possible D gene (6 bases). This CDR3 has 16 amino acids. The ends were cut back, 5 bases at V and 7 bases at J, with 22 bases in the middle. CDR1 and CDR2 (germline): MNHEY, SMNVEV (reference sequence). In DNA, the CDR3 is TGTGCCAGCAGTCCCACCGGGACTTACCACGGGAATACGCAGTATTTT. Translated, it gives CASSPTGTYHGNTQYF.

The V and J genes are TRBV10-3 and TRBJ1-5; no clear D. The germline V and J ends were trimmed by 3 bases and 0 bases, with 6 bases remaining between them. The CDR3 runs to 14 residues. CDR1 and CDR2 from the germline V gene are ENHRY and SYGVKD. This CDR3 reads CAISDSNSNQPQHF. In DNA form, the CDR3 reads TGTGCCATCAGTGATAGCAATAGCAATCAGCCCCAGCATTTT.

This chain joins TRBV7-9 and TRBJ1-1; the match to TRBD1 covers 10 bases. The CDR3 length is 11 residues. The trim removed 5 bases at V and 12 bases at J, leaving 3 bases unmatched. Germline V lookup: CDR1 SEHNR, CDR2 FQNEAQ (reference sequence). CDR3 sequence: CASSQGQGSFF. The CDR3 DNA sequence: TGTGCCAGCAGCCAGGGACAGGGGTCTTTCTTT. The full variable domain, completed using reference TRBV7-9 and TRBJ1-1, is DTGVSQNPRHKITKRGQNVTFRCDPISEHNRLYWYRQTLGQGPEFLTYFQNEAQLEKSRLLSDRFSAERPKGSFSTLEIQRTEQGDSAMYLCASSQGQGSFFGQGTRLTVV.

The V and J genes are TRBV28 and TRBJ1-5; 10 bases are shared with TRBD1. The CDR3 runs to 15 residues. Germline lookup yields CDR1 MDHEN and CDR2 SYDVKM. J was trimmed by 2 bases and V by 8 bases; bases with no gene match: 6. The CDR3 reads CASYAGTGGNQPQHF. As DNA, the CDR3 is TGTGCCAGCTACGCCGGGACAGGGGGCAATCAGCCCCAGCATTTT.

This clone was observed once. The chain links TRBV2 to TRBJ1-3, with D perhaps matching TRBD1 (6 bases). Germline V gene lookup returns CDR1 SNHLY and CDR2 FYNNEI. The V end was cut by 3 bases, the J end by 2 bases, with 11 bases between. The CDR3 loop spans 15 amino acids. The CDR3 nucleotides read TGTGCCAGCAGTGATAATCCAGGGGCTGGAAACACCATATATTTT. This codes for CASSDNPGAGNTIYF.

The chain carries TRBV7-8 and TRBJ1-1; the D is unclear. The V gene's germline CDR1 is SGHVS and CDR2 FQNEAQ. Trimming cost V 2 bases and J 1 base, with 8 bases left between them. This CDR3 spans 14 amino acids. CDR3: CASSLTGSNTEAFF. For the CDR3, the DNA is TGTGCCAGCAGCTTAACGGGGTCGAACACTGAAGCTTTCTTT.

A note on this clone: This CDR3 is also generated by other DNA sequences in the sample. The V and J genes are TRBV5-1 and TRBJ1-4; 8 bases line up with TRBD1. The CDR3 spans 15 residues. Germline CDR1 is SGHRS and CDR2 is YFSETQ. V lost 0 bases, J lost 8 bases, and 6 bases stayed unmatched. The CDR3 DNA reads as TGCGCCAGCAGCTTGGGGACAGGGCGAGGCGAAAAACTGTTTTTT. This sequence encodes CASSLGTGRGEKLFF.

The V call is TRBV5-1, the J call TRBJ1-4; D remains unclear. Trimming left V 5 bases short and J 0 bases short, with 11 bases between. Germline V gene lookup returns CDR1 SGHRS and CDR2 YFSETQ. This CDR3 has 15 amino acids. The CDR3, as DNA: TGCGCCAGCAGGGAGGGCTTGGCAACTAATGAAAAACTGTTTTTT. This sequence encodes CASREGLATNEKLFF. The full variable domain, rest sourced from reference TRBV5-1 and TRBJ1-4, is KAGVTQTPRYLIKTRGQQVTLSCSPISGHRSVSWYQQTPGQGLQFLFEYFSETQRNKGNFPGRFSGRQFSNSRSEMNVSTLELGDSALYLCASREGLATNEKLFFGSGTQLSVL.

The chain recombines TRBV28 with TRBJ2-5; tentatively, D is TRBD1 (6 bases). The V gene lost 1 base and the J gene lost 2 bases, with 11 bases spanning the gap. The V gene's germline CDR1 is MDHEN and CDR2 SYDVKM. This CDR3 comprises 15 residues. The CDR3 here is CASSLSGRGQETQYF. CDR3 bases: TGTGCCAGCAGTTTATCGGGCAGGGGACAAGAGACCCAGTACTTC.

V gene TRBV27 combines with J gene TRBJ2-7; the D is unclear. Germline V gene lookup returns CDR1 MNHEY and CDR2 SMNVEV (reference sequence). The V and J ends lost 0 bases and 0 bases respectively, with 6 bases between them. The CDR3 runs 14 residues. In DNA, the CDR3 is TGTGCCAGCAGTTTATCGAGGAGCTCCTACGAGCAGTACTTC. It encodes CASSLSRSSYEQYF.

The CDR3 bases are TGTGCCAGCAGTCTCAACCCCGGGACAGGGGGGGATGGCTACACCTTC. Its translation: CASSLNPGTGGDGYTF. V usage is TRBV27 and J usage is TRBJ1-2; 11 positions match TRBD1. V gave up 5 bases and J gave up 6 bases; unmatched junction bases: 11. In germline, CDR1 is MNHEY, CDR2 SMNVEV (reference sequence). The CDR3 covers 16 residues.

This chain uses TRBV6-2 or TRBV6-3 with TRBJ1-2; the D is unclear. CDR3 size: 10 residues. CDR1 is MNHEY, CDR2 SVGEGT, per germline. The V gene lost 6 bases and the J gene lost 13 bases, with 12 bases spanning the gap. The CDR3 DNA reads TGTGCCAGCAGCGATTCGGGTTTCACCTTC. Its translation is CASSDSGFTF.

This chain links TRBV5-1 with TRBJ1-1; 7 nucleotides line up with TRBD1. CDR1 is SGHRS and CDR2 is YFSETQ in the germline V gene. The CDR3 contains 16 residues. V was pared by 1 base and J by 3 bases, with 9 bases of the junction left unmatched. For the CDR3, the DNA is TGCGCCAGCAGCTTGTACCGAGGGGGCAAGGACACTGAAGCTTTCTTT. This sequence encodes CASSLYRGGKDTEAFF. The entire variable domain, with the rest obtained from reference TRBV5-1 and TRBJ1-1, is as follows: KAGVTQTPRYLIKTRGQQVTLSCSPISGHRSVSWYQQTPGQGLQFLFEYFSETQRNKGNFPGRFSGRQFSNSRSEMNVSTLELGDSALYLCASSLYRGGKDTEAFFGQGTRLTVV.

This clone occurred once. The chain combines TRBV5-1 with TRBJ2-2, with TRBD1 matching 10 bases. Germline V gene sequence: CDR1 SGHRS, CDR2 YFSETQ. Trimming removed 4 bases from V and 7 bases from J; junction bases left unmatched: 10. The CDR3 extends over 16 amino acids. In DNA, the CDR3 is TGCGCCAGCAGCCCACGGGACAGGGGATTGGGCGGGGAGCTGTTTTTT. Translating it yields CASSPRDRGLGGELFF.

This clone was seen a handful of times. V is TRBV6-4 and J is TRBJ2-2; 8 bases are a match to TRBD2. The CDR3 has 15 amino acids. With 8 bases clipped from V and 3 bases from J, the junction kept 8 bases outside the gene matches. CDR1 and CDR2 (germline): MRHNA, SNTAGT. This CDR3 reads CASRPGLEDTGELFF. CDR3 coding DNA: TGTGCCAGCCGCCCGGGACTAGAGGACACCGGGGAGCTGTTTTTT.

The gene calls are TRBV5-1 and TRBJ2-5, with 10 bases identical to TRBD2. This CDR3 region has 17 residues. From germline, CDR1 is SGHRS and CDR2 YFSETQ. The V and J ends lost 0 bases and 2 bases, in that order; junction bases with no gene match: 7. The CDR3 DNA is TGCGCCAGCAGCTTGGGCCTTAAAGCGGGGGGGCAAGAGACCCAGTACTTC. Translating it yields CASSLGLKAGGQETQYF. Full variable domain (missing parts from reference TRBV5-1 and TRBJ2-5): KAGVTQTPRYLIKTRGQQVTLSCSPISGHRSVSWYQQTPGQGLQFLFEYFSETQRNKGNFPGRFSGRQFSNSRSEMNVSTLELGDSALYLCASSLGLKAGGQETQYFGPGTRLLVL.

The chain combines TRBV28 with TRBJ1-2; 7 bases align to TRBD1. Germline V gene data show CDR1 as MDHEN and CDR2 as SYDVKM. The V and J ends lost 5 bases and 3 bases, in that order; junction bases with no gene match: 6. The CDR3 has 14 amino acids. In DNA, the CDR3 is TGTGCCAGCAGTGGACAGGCTGGGCACTATGGCTACACCTTC. Its translation is CASSGQAGHYGYTF.

This chain joins TRBV5-1 and TRBJ1-6, with a tentative D call TRBD1 (6 bases). In germline, CDR1 is SGHRS, CDR2 YFSETQ. This CDR3 region has 15 residues. V was cut by 4 bases and J by 8 bases, with 16 bases left in between. DNA of the CDR3: TGCGCCAGCAGCCCGGAGGACAGCAAGTATTCACCCCTCCACTTT. Protein sequence: CASSPEDSKYSPLHF. The complete variable domain, with remaining parts taken from reference TRBV5-1 and TRBJ1-6, reads KAGVTQTPRYLIKTRGQQVTLSCSPISGHRSVSWYQQTPGQGLQFLFEYFSETQRNKGNFPGRFSGRQFSNSRSEMNVSTLELGDSALYLCASSPEDSKYSPLHFGNGTRLTVT.

The rearrangement uses TRBV6-5 and TRBJ2-7; tentatively, D is TRBD2 (7 bases). Per germline, CDR1 MNHEY and CDR2 SVGAGI. The CDR3 loop spans 15 amino acids. V shed 0 bases and J shed 4 bases, with 13 bases lying between them. The CDR3 sequence is CASSYSGGGSYEQYF. CDR3 DNA sequence: TGTGCCAGCAGTTACTCGGGGGGGGGCAGTTACGAGCAGTACTTC.

CDR3 coding DNA: TGTGCCAGTAGTATGGGAGACCAAGAGACCCAGTACTTC. It yields the protein CASSMGDQETQYF. This sequence joins TRBV19 and TRBJ2-5; a possible D gene is TRBD2 (5 bases). Trimming removed 3 bases at V and 0 bases at J, with 5 bases between. This CDR3 has 13 residues. Germline V gives CDR1 LNHDA, CDR2 SQIVND (reference sequence).

J is TRBJ1-2 and V is TRBV28; possible D gene TRBD1, 6 bases. V was pared by 4 bases and J by 9 bases, with 21 bases between. The CDR3 covers 15 residues. CDR1 and CDR2 (germline): MDHEN, SYDVKM. CDR3 in amino acids: CASSSSRGFSERYTF. The CDR3 nucleotides are TGTGCCAGCAGTTCCAGCAGGGGATTCTCGGAGCGCTACACCTTC.